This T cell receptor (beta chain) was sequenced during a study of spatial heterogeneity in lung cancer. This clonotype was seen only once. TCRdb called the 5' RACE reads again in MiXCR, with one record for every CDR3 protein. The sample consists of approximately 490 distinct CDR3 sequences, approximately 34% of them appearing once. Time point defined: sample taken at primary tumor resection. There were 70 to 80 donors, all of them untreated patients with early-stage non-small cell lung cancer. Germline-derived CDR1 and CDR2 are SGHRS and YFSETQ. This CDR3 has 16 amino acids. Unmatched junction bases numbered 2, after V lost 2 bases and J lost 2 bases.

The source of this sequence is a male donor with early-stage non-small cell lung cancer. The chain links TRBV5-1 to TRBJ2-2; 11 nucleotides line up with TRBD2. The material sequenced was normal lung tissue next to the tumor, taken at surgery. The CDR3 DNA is TGCGCCAGCAGCTTCGGGACTAGCGGTAACACCGGGGAGCTGTTTTTT. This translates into CASSFGTSGNTGELFF. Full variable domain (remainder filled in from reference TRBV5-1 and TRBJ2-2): KAGVTQTPRYLIKTRGQQVTLSCSPISGHRSVSWYQQTPGQGLQFLFEYFSETQRNKGNFPGRFSGRQFSNSRSEMNVSTLELGDSALYLCASSFGTSGNTGELFFGEGSRLTVL.